The rows below give T cell receptor beta chains drawn from one sample of a study of T cells after posttransplantation cyclophosphamide. The method was immunoSEQ multiplex PCR; TCRdb's version includes in-frame clones alone and lacks a portion of them. The specimen has tens of thousands of clones, none found just once. Specimen: PBMCs. Every receptor here comes from a man aged 50-60 years in good health, CMV-negative, and a related stem cell transplant donor. The CDR3 runs from the conserved cysteine through the conserved F or W. Size tells how often a clone was seen (once, few, many) or the class of an expanded clone, and some rows leave it out.

v_call: TRBV7-2; j_call: TRBJ2-1; clone_size: many; cdr3_aa: CASSSSPSGYNEQFF
v_call: TRBV11-2; j_call: TRBJ1-3; clone_size: many; cdr3_aa: CASSYAQGSGNTIYF
v_call: TRBV28; j_call: TRBJ1-5; clone_size: many; cdr3_aa: CASNRDRRVGNQPQHF
v_call: TRBV5-5; j_call: TRBJ2-1; clone_size: many; cdr3_aa: CASSLRLAGASEQFF
v_call: TRBV30; j_call: TRBJ1-6; clone_size: many; cdr3_aa: CAWSWAGKFGSPLHF
v_call: TRBV9; j_call: TRBJ2-2; clone_size: many; cdr3_aa: CASSAQGLAYTGELFF
v_call: TRBV27; j_call: TRBJ2-7; clone_size: many; cdr3_aa: CASSTRDTLYEQYF
v_call: TRBV30; j_call: TRBJ2-7; clone_size: many; cdr3_aa: CAWNRQGYYEQYF
v_call: TRBV19; j_call: TRBJ2-2; clone_size: many; cdr3_aa: CASNPGGSTGELFF
v_call: TRBV11-2; j_call: TRBJ2-7; clone_size: many; cdr3_aa: CASSLTTPGTGFHEQYF
v_call: TRBV5-5; j_call: TRBJ2-1; clone_size: many; cdr3_aa: CASSLLAGLHGNEQFF
v_call: TRBV27; j_call: TRBJ2-7; clone_size: many; cdr3_aa: CASSPLAGGYEQYF
v_call: TRBV28; j_call: TRBJ2-7; clone_size: many; cdr3_aa: CASSFQGAPGYEQYF
v_call: TRBV19; j_call: TRBJ2-6; clone_size: many; cdr3_aa: CASSIEWDTSSGANVLTF
v_call: TRBV5-1; j_call: TRBJ2-7; clone_size: many; cdr3_aa: CASSWTGGTYEQYF
v_call: TRBV6-1; j_call: TRBJ1-2; clone_size: many; cdr3_aa: CASSPGQGVWGYTF
v_call: TRBV9; j_call: TRBJ2-5; clone_size: many; cdr3_aa: CASSVGSGGFGETQYF
v_call: TRBV6-1; j_call: TRBJ2-7; clone_size: many; cdr3_aa: CASAITGSGEQYF
v_call: TRBV13; j_call: TRBJ1-5; clone_size: many; cdr3_aa: CASSRGGRSNQPQHF
v_call: TRBV19; j_call: TRBJ2-3; clone_size: many; cdr3_aa: CASSITGGGTDTQYF
v_call: TRBV2; j_call: TRBJ1-1; clone_size: many; cdr3_aa: CASSEWRGTEAFF
v_call: TRBV27; j_call: TRBJ2-1; clone_size: many; cdr3_aa: CASRDRAHEQFF
v_call: TRBV2; j_call: TRBJ1-2; clone_size: many; cdr3_aa: CASSESGQRGYTF
v_call: TRBV4-1; j_call: TRBJ1-6; clone_size: .; cdr3_aa: CASSQDLQALNSPLHF
v_call: TRBV6-5; j_call: TRBJ1-6; clone_size: .; cdr3_aa: CASGPGQGISSPLHF
v_call: TRBV19; j_call: TRBJ2-7; clone_size: many; cdr3_aa: CAYSGIDNYEQYF
v_call: TRBV7-3; j_call: TRBJ1-6; clone_size: many; cdr3_aa: CASSPQNNSPLHF
v_call: TRBV7-7; j_call: TRBJ2-5; clone_size: many; cdr3_aa: CASSPTGTAQETQYF
v_call: TRBV7-3; j_call: TRBJ2-1; clone_size: many; cdr3_aa: CASSSSGGLYNEQFF
v_call: TRBV5-1; j_call: TRBJ2-2; clone_size: many; cdr3_aa: CASTQVDAGELFF
v_call: TRBV6-6; j_call: TRBJ2-1; clone_size: many; cdr3_aa: CASSYWQTEQFF
v_call: TRBV29-1; j_call: TRBJ2-5; clone_size: few; cdr3_aa: CSVYKGTGLARPFEAQYF
v_call: TRBV18; j_call: TRBJ2-5; clone_size: .; cdr3_aa: CASSPPTKEAQYF
v_call: TRBV5-4; j_call: TRBJ1-4; clone_size: .; cdr3_aa: CASSQSRDEKLFF
v_call: TRBV11-2; j_call: .; clone_size: few; cdr3_aa: CASSPRTSPTYEQYF
v_call: TRBV19; j_call: TRBJ1-4; clone_size: many; cdr3_aa: CASSINRGANEKLFF
v_call: TRBV5-4; j_call: TRBJ2-5; clone_size: many; cdr3_aa: CASSLAGRGQETQYF
v_call: TRBV30; j_call: TRBJ1-6; clone_size: many; cdr3_aa: CAWSRQGYSPLHF
v_call: TRBV18; j_call: TRBJ2-1; clone_size: many; cdr3_aa: CASSPPSRQGRGGEQFF